These 28 T cell receptor beta chains came from one sample sequenced in a study of blood T cell repertoires in COVID-19. Sequenced by immunoSEQ multiplex PCR; TCRdb stores in-frame clones only, minus some. This repertoire shows 25,000 to 35,000 clones, around 89% found once; its top ten account for approximately 1.5%. The material sequenced was peripheral blood. These receptors all stem from a man aged 55-75 years with active COVID-19.

The chain carries TRBV12-3 or TRBV12-4 and TRBJ1-1; no clear D. The CDR3 length is 12 residues. The V gene lost 8 bases and the J gene lost 0 bases, with 7 bases spanning the gap. Here the CDR3 reads CASSVMNTEAFF. Here the CDR3 DNA reads TGTGCCAGCTCAGTCATGAACACTGAAGCTTTCTTT.

This clone was found once. The J gene is TRBJ2-4, the V gene TRBV5-4; D perhaps matches TRBD1 (6 bases). The germline V gene encodes CDR1 SGHNT and CDR2 YYREEE (reference sequence). The ends were cut back, 3 bases at V and 1 base at J, with 11 bases in the middle. The CDR3 spans 15 residues. For the CDR3, the DNA is TGTGCCAGCAGCTCGAACAGGGTGGCCAAAAACATTCAGTACTTC. This codes for CASSSNRVAKNIQYF.

V usage is TRBV27 and J usage is TRBJ2-2; TRBD2 matches at 8 bases. CDR1 is MNHEY, CDR2 SMNVEV, per germline (reference sequence). After removal of 5 bases from V and 4 bases from J, the junction contained 18 bases not matched to a gene. There are 19 residues in the CDR3. The CDR3 loop reads CASSPPGAGGPLGTGELFF. CDR3 sequence (DNA): TGTGCCAGCAGTCCCCCTGGGGCGGGGGGCCCCCTGGGCACCGGGGAGCTGTTTTTT.

This clone was observed a single time. This chain connects TRBV5-4 to TRBJ2-3; 9 bases are a match to TRBD2. V gave up 0 bases and J gave up 9 bases; unmatched junction bases: 5. This CDR3 region has 14 residues. In germline, CDR1 is SGHNT, CDR2 YYREEE (reference sequence). This CDR3 is CASSLEISGGTQYF. The CDR3 coding sequence is TGTGCCAGCAGCTTGGAAATTAGCGGGGGCACGCAGTATTTT.

The genes are TRBV15 and TRBJ2-2; a possible D gene is TRBD2 (6 bases). Germline CDR1 LNHNV, CDR2 YYDKDF (reference sequence). V shed 3 bases and J shed 3 bases, with 11 bases lying between them. This CDR3 comprises 15 residues. CDR3 protein: CATSSGGWDTGELFF. CDR3 in DNA: TGTGCCACCAGCAGTGGGGGGTGGGACACCGGGGAGCTGTTTTTT.

The chain recombines TRBV5-1 with TRBJ2-3; D remains unclear. Trimming removed 0 bases from V and 6 bases from J, with 17 bases in between. Germline loops: CDR1 SGHRS, CDR2 YFSETQ. The CDR3 length is 16 residues. For the CDR3, the DNA is TGCGCCAGCAGCTTGGGGGCCTTCACACAATCTGATACGCAGTATTTT. It codes for CASSLGAFTQSDTQYF.

The V call is TRBV27, the J call TRBJ2-3, with D hard to call. The length of the CDR3 is 11 residues. V was clipped by 3 bases and J by 7 bases, with 5 bases between them. Per germline, CDR1 MNHEY and CDR2 SMNVEV (reference sequence). CDR3 protein: CASSLRNTQYF. The CDR3 coding sequence is TGTGCCAGCAGTTTGAGAAATACGCAGTATTTT.

The CDR3 is CASRRQGYSGNTIYF. As DNA, the CDR3 is TGTGCCAGTAGACGACAGGGATATTCTGGAAACACCATATATTTT. The genes are TRBV19 and TRBJ1-3; 7 positions match TRBD1. This CDR3 contains 15 residues. The V gene's germline CDR1 is LNHDA and CDR2 SQIVND (reference sequence). V shed 6 bases and J 1 base; nucleotides not matched to a gene: 6.

This chain connects TRBV9 to TRBJ2-5; 8 bases align to TRBD1. V was pared by 0 bases and J by 5 bases, with 9 bases of the junction left unmatched. The CDR3 is made up of 16 amino acids. From germline, CDR1 is SGDLS and CDR2 YYNGEE. CDR3 protein: CASSVVGRGLGETQYF. The CDR3 DNA sequence: TGTGCCAGCAGCGTAGTTGGCAGGGGGCTAGGGGAGACCCAGTACTTC.

V and J are TRBV6-1 and TRBJ2-3, with 7 bases lining up with TRBD2. V shed 2 bases and J 3 bases; nucleotides not matched to a gene: 8. Germline V lookup: CDR1 MNHNS, CDR2 SASEGT. The CDR3 contains 16 residues. In DNA form, the CDR3 reads TGTGCCAGCAGTGAATTCGCCGGGGGGTTAACAGATACGCAGTATTTT. This codes for CASSEFAGGLTDTQYF.

The chain joins TRBV30 to TRBJ2-6, with D perhaps TRBD1 (5 bases). V shed 0 bases and J shed 0 bases, with 12 bases lying between them. Germline V lookup: CDR1 GTSNPN, CDR2 SVGIG (reference sequence). The CDR3 sequence is 17 residues long. CDR3 loop: CAWSVRGVNSGANVLTF. In nucleotides, the CDR3 is TGTGCCTGGAGTGTAAGGGGCGTCAACTCTGGGGCCAACGTCCTGACTTTC. The full variable domain, rest sourced from reference TRBV30 and TRBJ2-6, is SQTIHQWPATLVQPVGSPLSLECTVEGTSNPNLYWYRQAAGRGLQLLFYSVGIGQISSEVPQNLSASRPQDRQFILSSKKLLLSDSGFYLCAWSVRGVNSGANVLTFGAGSRLTVL.

V usage is TRBV11-1 and J usage is TRBJ2-7; D possibly corresponds to TRBD2 (6 bases). The CDR3 totals 14 residues. V dropped 1 base and J dropped 5 bases, with 12 bases sitting between them. Germline V lookup: CDR1 SGHAT, CDR2 FQDESV (reference sequence). The CDR3 loop is CASSLGLAVHEQYF. DNA for the CDR3: TGTGCCAGCAGCTTAGGATTAGCGGTCCACGAGCAGTACTTC.

The CDR3 spells CATSDWKPLSGDTQYF. CDR3 sequence (DNA): TGTGCCACCAGTGATTGGAAGCCTCTCAGCGGGGATACGCAGTATTTT. The chain joins TRBV24-1 to TRBJ2-3, with a weak D call TRBD2 (6 bases). Per germline, CDR1 KGHDR and CDR2 SFDVKD. The CDR3 totals 16 residues. Between the trimmed V and J ends, which lost 2 bases and 6 bases, there was a span of 17 bases.

The chain joins TRBV2 to TRBJ1-5; D is uncertain. This CDR3 has 14 amino acids. The V end lost 3 bases, the J end lost 3 bases, and 9 bases lay between the germline ends. Looked up from germline, CDR1 is SNHLY and CDR2 is FYNNEI. The CDR3 DNA follows: TGTGCCAGCAGTGACCGTCGGGACAATCAGCCCCAGCATTTT. Amino acid sequence: CASSDRRDNQPQHF. The full variable domain, in which reference TRBV2 and TRBJ1-5 provide the parts outside the CDR3, is EPEVTQTPSHQVTQMGQEVILRCVPISNHLYFYWYRQILGQKVEFLVSFYNNEISEKSEIFDDQFSVERPDGSNFTLKIRSTKLEDSAMYFCASSDRRDNQPQHFGDGTRLSIL.

The chain links TRBV20-1 to TRBJ1-1; D unresolved. This CDR3 has 11 residues. Trimming pared 6 bases from V and 6 bases from J, leaving 11 bases between. The germline V gene has CDR1 DFQATT and CDR2 SNEGSKA (reference sequence). CDR3 protein: CSAYRDSEAFF. CDR3 in DNA: TGCAGTGCATACAGAGATTCTGAAGCTTTCTTT.

The chain combines TRBV14 with TRBJ1-2, with TRBD1 as a possible D gene (6 bases). This CDR3 contains 16 residues. Germline V gene lookup returns CDR1 SGHDN and CDR2 FVKESK. Trimming stripped 0 bases from V and 1 base from J, with 12 bases between. CDR3 in DNA: TGTGCCAGCAGCCAAGATTGGGCAGGGGTTAACTATGGCTACACCTTC. This sequence encodes CASSQDWAGVNYGYTF.

This clone was seen once. The chain employs TRBV5-1 and TRBJ1-4; unclear D gene. The V and J ends lost 4 bases and 5 bases respectively, with 12 bases between them. This CDR3 has 14 amino acids. CDR1 and CDR2 (germline): SGHRS, YFSETQ. CDR3 sequence reads: CASSPDGRNEKLFF. CDR3 bases: TGCGCCAGCAGCCCGGACGGGAGGAATGAAAAACTGTTTTTT.

The chain recombines TRBV5-1 with TRBJ2-7; D unresolved. The CDR3 is 13 residues long. The V end was cut by 5 bases, the J end by 2 bases, with 11 bases between. The germline V gene encodes CDR1 SGHRS and CDR2 YFSETQ. Written as DNA, the CDR3 is TGCGCCAGCAGGGCCGCCAGGACCTACGAGCAGTACTTC. Protein: CASRAARTYEQYF.

The CDR3 DNA reads as TGTGCCAGCAGCTCCCCCTCGGTGGACACCATATATTTT. Amino acids: CASSSPSVDTIYF. V and J are TRBV7-9 and TRBJ1-3; the D is unclear. CDR1 is SEHNR and CDR2 is FQNEAQ in the germline V gene (reference sequence). Trimming took 4 bases from V and 8 from J, leaving 12 bases between them. The CDR3 is 13 amino acids.

The chain couples TRBV27 to TRBJ1-1, with TRBD1 matching 7 bases. The CDR3 totals 15 residues. The V gene end was trimmed by 5 bases and the J gene end by 5 bases; junction bases not matched to a gene: 11. CDR1 and CDR2 from the germline V gene are MNHEY and SMNVEV (reference sequence). DNA of the CDR3: TGTGCCAGCAGTGCATACAGGGGCGCGGGGACTGAAGCTTTCTTT. Encoded protein: CASSAYRGAGTEAFF.

The chain joins TRBV11-3 to TRBJ2-1; 8 bases are shared with TRBD2. The ends lost 5 bases at V and 4 bases at J; junction bases unmatched: 7. Germline V gene data show CDR1 as SGHNT and CDR2 as YENEEA. CDR3 length equals 15 residues. The CDR3 region is CASSLIAGSYNEQFF. The CDR3 DNA reads TGTGCCAGCAGCCTTATAGCGGGGTCTTACAATGAGCAGTTCTTC.

This chain connects TRBV2 to TRBJ2-1; D may be TRBD2 (6 bases). CDR1 is SNHLY and CDR2 is FYNNEI in the germline V gene. There are 16 residues in the CDR3. Trimming took 1 base from V and 4 from J, leaving 14 bases between them. CDR3 region: CASSEVGTGRYNEQFF. CDR3 DNA sequence: TGTGCCAGCAGTGAAGTGGGGACGGGGAGGTACAATGAGCAGTTCTTC.

The chain carries TRBV2 and TRBJ2-6; 8 bases fit TRBD1. From germline, CDR1 is SNHLY and CDR2 FYNNEI. The CDR3 is 17 residues long. V dropped 6 bases and J dropped 2; count of bases not matched to a gene: 9. The CDR3 DNA reads TGTGCCAGCAGCGAGACTCTGACAGGGGCTGGGGCCAACGTCCTGACTTTC. Residues: CASSETLTGAGANVLTF.

The V and J genes are TRBV11-3 and TRBJ1-4; 10 nucleotides align to TRBD1. The ends lost 5 bases at V and 7 bases at J; junction bases unmatched: 13. The CDR3 runs to 17 residues. Germline V gene data show CDR1 as SGHNT and CDR2 as YENEEA. Written as DNA, the CDR3 is TGTGCCAGCAGCCCTGGGACAGGGGCCAGAATGGGTGAAAAACTGTTTTTT. This translates into CASSPGTGARMGEKLFF.

The chain employs TRBV7-9 and TRBJ1-1, with D tentatively TRBD1 (6 bases). The V and J ends lost 8 bases and 4 bases respectively, with 14 bases between them. The CDR3 covers 13 residues. Germline V CDR1 and CDR2: SEHNR, FQNEAQ (reference sequence). The CDR3: CASSPQGSTEAFF. The CDR3 bases are TGTGCCAGCTCCCCCCAGGGGAGCACTGAAGCTTTCTTT.

V is TRBV7-8 and J is TRBJ2-7; maybe TRBD1 (6 bases). V was trimmed by 4 bases and J by 7 bases, leaving 11 bases between them. This CDR3 is 12 amino acids long. CDR1 and CDR2 (germline): SGHVS, FQNEAQ. CDR3 coding DNA: TGTGCCAGCAGCTCGTCGAGGGGGGAGCAGTACTTC. This codes for CASSSSRGEQYF.

The chain couples TRBV10-1 to TRBJ2-4; perhaps TRBD2 as D (5 bases). Germline CDR1 reads WNHNN; CDR2 reads SYGVQD (reference sequence). V lost 6 bases and J lost 7, with 10 bases in between. This CDR3 comprises 12 residues. This CDR3 is CASRTSSNIQYF. CDR3 bases: TGCGCCAGCAGAACTAGTTCCAACATTCAGTACTTC.

The chain combines TRBV11-3 with TRBJ1-6; tentative D call: TRBD1 (5 bases). From germline, CDR1 is SGHNT and CDR2 YENEEA. This CDR3 is 17 amino acids long. Trimming removed 1 base from V and 0 bases from J, with 10 bases in between. The CDR3 DNA is TGTGCCAGCAGCTTAGGGACAATGAGCTCCTATAATTCACCCCTCCACTTT. Translating it yields CASSLGTMSSYNSPLHF.